Here is one T cell receptor beta chain with its context. What it binds is not known. Assay: immunoSEQ multiplex PCR; the TCRdb copy retains only in-frame clones and omits some. The sample comprises about 160,000 clones, 65% to 90% of which are singletons, and approximately 2.1% rests with the top ten. The sample comes from a study of cytomegalovirus exposure and HLA in healthy donors. Study results and limitations: Rarity characterized most TCR sequences, yet some public TCRs appeared in many donors. TCR beta chains numbering approximately 150 were designated cytomegalovirus-associated.

The clonotype was recovered from a woman aged 18-30 years in good health and CMV-seronegative. Sequencing was done on a sample of PBMCs.

In nucleotides, the CDR3 is TGTGCCATCAGTCCGACAGGGTTGGAGACCCAGTACTTC. It yields the protein CAISPTGLETQYF. The rearrangement links TRBV10-3 to TRBJ2-5, with TRBD1 matching 7 bases. This CDR3 is built from 13 residues. In germline, CDR1 is ENHRY, CDR2 SYGVKD. Trimming removed 5 bases from V and 5 bases from J; junction bases left unmatched: 5.